The rows below give T cell receptor beta chains drawn from one sample of a study of T cell responses to AZD1222 COVID-19 vaccine. The method was immunoSEQ multiplex PCR; TCRdb's version includes in-frame clones alone and lacks a portion of them. The data hold about 150,000 clones, with around nine tenths observed a single time. Material: peripheral blood, obtained on day 0 of MenACWY control vaccination. The source of these receptors is an adult in good health. The CDR3 runs from the conserved cysteine through the conserved F or W. D genes are given only for firm matches. Size is omitted from some rows. Given values are once, few, many or a class for expanded clones.

j_call | clone_size | d_call | v_call | cdr3_aa | cdr3_nt
TRBJ2-5 | NA | NA | TRBV4-2 | CASSQGSGGAPQETQYF | TGTGCCAGCAGCCAAGGATCCGGAGGGGCGCCCCAAGAGACCCAGTACTTC
TRBJ2-1 | NA | NA | TRBV2 | CASSESGLGKQFF | TGTGCCAGCAGTGAAAGCGGGCTGGGGAAGCAGTTCTTC
TRBJ2-7 | NA | TRBD2 | TRBV7-9 | CASSQLGTSQEQYF | TGTGCCAGCAGCCAATTAGGGACTAGCCAAGAGCAGTACTTC
TRBJ2-3 | NA | NA | TRBV5-1 | CASSLGRGLGTDTQYF | TGCGCCAGCAGCTTGGGTCGGGGGCTCGGCACAGATACGCAGTATTTT
TRBJ1-5 | NA | NA | TRBV19 | CASSMELNQPQHF | TGTGCCAGTAGTATGGAGCTTAATCAGCCCCAGCATTTT
TRBJ2-3 | NA | TRBD2 | TRBV5-4 | CASSPGLAATDTQYF | TGTGCCAGCAGCCCCGGACTAGCGGCGACCGATACGCAGTATTTT
TRBJ1-3 | NA | NA | TRBV28 | CASSLTGTSGNTIYF | TGTGCCAGCAGTTTAACCGGGACCTCTGGAAACACCATATATTTT
TRBJ1-1 | NA | NA | TRBV19 | CASKTGARTEAFF | TGTGCCAGTAAAACGGGGGCGCGAACTGAAGCTTTCTTT
TRBJ1-6 | NA | NA | TRBV7-2 | CASSTGQGSYNSPLHF | TGTGCCAGCAGCACAGGGCAGGGCTCCTATAATTCACCCCTCCACTTT
TRBJ2-7 | NA | NA | TRBV3-1/TRBV3-2 | CASSYSGGASEQYF | TGTGCCAGCAGCTATTCGGGGGGCGCTTCTGAGCAGTACTTC
TRBJ2-1 | NA | NA | TRBV5-1 | CASSSGGNEQFF | TGCGCCAGCAGTTCGGGTGGGAATGAGCAGTTCTTC
TRBJ1-2 | NA | NA | TRBV10-2 | CASSRGAGYGYTF | TGCGCCAGCAGTCGAGGGGCAGGGTATGGCTACACCTTC
TRBJ1-2 | NA | NA | TRBV28 | CASSPDLNYGYTF | TGTGCCAGCAGTCCCGACTTAAACTATGGCTACACCTTC
TRBJ2-1 | NA | TRBD2 | TRBV7-2 | CASSPGLANNEQFF | TGTGCCAGCAGCCCTGGACTAGCGAACAATGAGCAGTTCTTC
TRBJ2-7 | NA | NA | TRBV4-1 | CASSHSHSGTAAYEQYF | TGCGCCAGCAGTCATTCGCACTCCGGGACGGCGGCCTACGAGCAGTACTTC
TRBJ2-2 | NA | NA | TRBV11-2 | CASSLNQPSATGELFF | TGTGCCAGCAGCTTAAACCAGCCTAGCGCAACCGGGGAGCTGTTTTTT
TRBJ1-5 | NA | TRBD1 | TRBV28 | CASSSRDRVRQPQHF | TGTGCCAGCAGTTCAAGGGACAGGGTGAGACAGCCCCAGCATTTT
TRBJ1-2 | NA | TRBD1 | TRBV28 | CATIERGGPNYGYTF | TGTGCCACCATTGAGAGAGGGGGCCCTAACTATGGCTACACCTTC
TRBJ1-5 | once | NA | TRBV30 | CAWSVLGRGQPQHF | TGTGCCTGGAGTGTACTGGGGAGAGGGCAGCCCCAGCATTTT
TRBJ1-5 | NA | NA | TRBV28 | CASSLKRGNQPQHF | TGTGCCAGCAGTTTAAAGAGAGGCAATCAGCCCCAGCATTTT
TRBJ1-5 | NA | NA | TRBV24-1 | CATSLAGLNQPQHF | TGTGCCACCAGTCTGGCAGGTCTCAATCAGCCCCAGCATTTT
TRBJ2-7 | NA | TRBD1 | TRBV19 | CASSIAGTEPSYEQYF | TGTGCCAGTAGTATCGCCGGGACAGAACCCTCCTACGAGCAGTACTTC
TRBJ2-7 | few | NA | TRBV4-1 | CASGDMREQYF | TGCGCCAGCGGGGACATGAGGGAGCAGTACTTC
TRBJ1-2 | NA | NA | TRBV30 | CAWSQGLNYGYTF | TGTGCCTGGAGTCAAGGTTTGAACTATGGCTACACCTTC
TRBJ1-3 | NA | NA | TRBV11-3 | CASSRTWGNTIYF | TGTGCCAGCAGCCGGACCTGGGGAAACACCATATATTTT
TRBJ2-7 | NA | NA | TRBV27 | CASSLSMAGAYYEQYF | TGTGCCAGCAGTTTATCGATGGCAGGGGCGTACTACGAGCAGTACTTC
TRBJ1-2 | NA | NA | TRBV18 | CASSPTGDHYGYTF | TGTGCCAGCTCACCAACGGGGGACCACTATGGCTACACCTTC
TRBJ2-3 | NA | NA | TRBV19 | CASSGGNGEGSTDTQYF | TGTGCCAGTAGTGGGGGCAACGGAGAGGGTAGCACAGATACGCAGTATTTT
TRBJ2-5 | NA | TRBD2 | TRBV29-1 | CSVSGTSETQYF | TGCAGCGTGTCGGGGACTAGCGAGACCCAGTACTTC
TRBJ2-7 | NA | TRBD2 | TRBV19 | CASRRGTSGSYEQYF | TGTGCCAGTAGAAGAGGGACTAGCGGGAGTTACGAGCAGTACTTC
TRBJ1-2 | NA | TRBD1 | TRBV5-1 | CASSPSTGPNYGYTF | TGCGCCAGCAGCCCATCGACAGGGCCCAACTATGGCTACACCTTC
TRBJ2-1 | NA | TRBD1 | TRBV27 | CASSLDRGYNEQFF | TGTGCCAGCAGTTTGGACAGGGGGTACAATGAGCAGTTCTTC
TRBJ1-3 | few | NA | TRBV12-3/TRBV12-4 | CASRRPSGNTIYF | TGTGCCAGCAGGCGGCCCAGTGGAAACACCATATATTTT
TRBJ1-6 | NA | TRBD1 | TRBV2 | CASSELQDRHSPLHF | TGTGCCAGCAGTGAGCTACAGGACAGGCACTCACCCCTCCACTTT
TRBJ2-4 | NA | NA | TRBV20-1 | CSVGAKNIQYF | TGCAGTGTTGGAGCCAAAAACATTCAGTACTTC
TRBJ2-6 | NA | NA | TRBV7-3 | CASSLTATSSGANVLTF | TGTGCCAGCAGCTTAACGGCGACTAGCTCTGGGGCCAACGTCCTGACTTTC
TRBJ1-1 | NA | NA | TRBV12-3/TRBV12-4 | CASSLGGYAFF | TGTGCCAGCAGTTTGGGCGGGTATGCTTTCTTT
TRBJ2-5 | NA | NA | TRBV18 | CASSSQGLQETQYF | TGTGCCAGCTCAAGTCAGGGCTTACAAGAGACCCAGTACTTC
TRBJ2-3 | NA | TRBD2 | TRBV6-1 | CASSERASGASTDTQYF | TGTGCCAGCAGTGAAAGGGCTAGCGGAGCAAGCACAGATACGCAGTATTTT
TRBJ1-3 | NA | NA | TRBV5-1 | CASSLGQVVSGNTIYF | TGCGCCAGCAGCTTGGGACAGGTCGTCTCTGGAAACACCATATATTTT
TRBJ2-6 | NA | NA | TRBV27 | CASSRDFLNVLTF | TGTGCCAGCAGTCGGGACTTCCTAAACGTCCTGACTTTC
TRBJ2-2 | NA | NA | TRBV4-1 | CASSQDRDQGTGELFF | TGCGCCAGCAGCCAAGACCGGGACCAGGGCACCGGGGAGCTGTTTTTT
TRBJ2-7 | NA | NA | TRBV9 | CASSVAPYGNYEQYF | TGTGCCAGCAGCGTAGCCCCGTACGGGAACTACGAGCAGTACTTC
TRBJ1-5 | NA | NA | TRBV6-2/TRBV6-3 | CASSYPGRGGSNQPQHF | TGTGCCAGCAGTTACCCAGGGAGGGGGGGAAGCAATCAGCCCCAGCATTTT
TRBJ2-1 | NA | TRBD1 | TRBV9 | CASSARTGSYNEQFF | TGTGCCAGCAGCGCCCGGACAGGGTCCTACAATGAGCAGTTCTTC